Below, one T cell receptor (beta chain) is given with its context. The germline V gene has CDR1 SGHRS and CDR2 YFSETQ. The trim removed 1 base at V and 2 bases at J, leaving 3 bases unmatched. This CDR3 is 14 amino acids long. The data were obtained in a study of blood T cell repertoires in COVID-19. Study in general: Spain, Italy and the United States supplied samples that represented acute and convalescent COVID-19. Sources were T cells, B-cell-depleted T cells, or PBMCs; the material itself was cDNA or gDNA.

The assay was immunoSEQ multiplex PCR, and TCRdb's table has in-frame clones only and misses some. The table lists 87,000 or so clones, around 87% of them singletons, with 5.1% in the top ten. V usage is TRBV5-1 and J usage is TRBJ2-7, with 7 bases aligning to TRBD2. The sequence was collected from a man aged 40-49 years with acute or convalescent COVID-19. The sequenced material came from peripheral blood. The CDR3 sequence is CASSLLGGTYEQYF. The DNA for the CDR3 is TGCGCCAGCAGCTTGTTGGGGGGGACCTACGAGCAGTACTTC.